This TCR beta chain comes out of a study of blood T cell repertoires in COVID-19. Whole-study context: In each case, the material was cDNA or gDNA derived from T cells, B-cell-depleted T cells, or PBMCs.

This clone has more than one count but fewer than ten. TCRdb keeps only in-frame clones here, not all; method: immunoSEQ multiplex PCR. The sample yields over 100,000 clones, more than 75% seen once. Germline lookup yields CDR1 LGHDT and CDR2 YNNKEL (reference sequence). Trimming shortened V by 5 bases and J by 6 bases, and 15 bases separated the two germline ends. The CDR3 length is 14 residues. Patients in Seattle were enrolled during active infection, then followed longitudinally. Material for sequencing was peripheral blood. This clonotype was sampled from a woman aged 70-85 years with COVID-19, enrolled during active disease. This chain uses TRBV3-1 (or the pseudogene TRBV3-2) with TRBJ2-3, with D maybe TRBD2 (7 bases). Here the CDR3 DNA reads TGTGCCAGCAGCATACGGGGGGCCGAGGATACGCAGTATTTT. This encodes CASSIRGAEDTQYF.